This T cell receptor (beta chain) was identified during a study of T cells after yellow fever vaccination (dated by TCRdb to between 2018 and 2021). Regarding the study in general: The SMART-Seq v4 Ultra Low Input RNA kit was used to prepare libraries from fractions with low cell numbers. The cohort comprised two healthy male donors, one aged 18 to 30 and one aged 30 to 40 years. To follow T-cell clones before and after primary and booster YFV17D yellow fever vaccination, bulk TCR alpha and beta repertoires were sequenced over time. Blood was collected at multiple timepoints before and after primary and secondary immunization, and bulk PBMC replicates and cell subsets were isolated.

With respect to this clonotype: This clone's antigen is unknown. Base quality data are lacking; no much larger clone is found one base away.

Synthesis of TCR cDNA relied on 5'RACE template switching, a step that introduced a universal primer site along with unique molecular identifiers. cDNA synthesis was primed from both the TCR alpha and TCR beta constant segments. Libraries were amplified in two PCR steps, with sample barcodes and sequencing adapters added in the second step. Libraries were sequenced on Illumina HiSeq 2500 (2x100 bp) or NovaSeq (2x150 bp). In the paper's pipeline: Reads were demultiplexed and collapsed into UMI consensus sequences with MIGEC, and V(D)J alignment was performed with MiXCR. Clonotypes responding to the vaccine were identified with edgeR on replicate PBMC samples, with the criteria of FDR below 0.01 and a log2 fold change above 5 up to day 15. Each bulk clonotype was labeled CD4 or CD8 based on which sequenced repertoire, CD4 or CD8, contained the clonotype at higher abundance. Through fastp at Q25 and MiXCR, TCRdb rebuilt clones from the public reads, retaining in-frame beta chains. Each entry merges the rows of one CDR3 protein and shows their most common DNA and genes. V and J calls and clone size were set by TCRdb, not the authors. In this sample the table shows hundreds of thousands of distinct CDR3 sequences, roughly 13% of which occur a single time. The top ten clones comprise 11% to 15% of the sample.

Beyond this particular receptor, the publication reports: A small share of clonotypes occurred in both CD4 and CD8 compartments, likely arising from convergent recombination. Only a couple of donors were included in the study, so the extent to which the findings can be generalized is limited. FACS-sorted repertoires could contain abundant contaminating clonotypes from the bulk population, so computational filtering was required. After the booster, most of the clones that had expanded following primary vaccination were detected again (about 95% of CD4 and around 90% of CD8), which suggests that memory was broadly maintained. The secondary T-cell response was found to be weaker but faster than the primary response, with a peak reached on day 5 rather than on day 15.

The sample's treatment or condition label, in plain terms: live attenuated yellow fever vaccine strain. Two biological replicates of bulk PBMCs were collected at each blood-draw timepoint. A standard Ficoll-Paque protocol was used to isolate PBMCs from peripheral blood. RNA was extracted with TriZol from bulk PBMCs, CD4 and CD8 fractions, and dextramer-positive and dextramer-negative fractions. The source material was PBMCs, sampled on the day of the yellow fever booster vaccination. The clonotype was recovered from a young man who received the YFV17D yellow fever vaccine.

The CDR3 reads CASSRFWSPRSSYNSPLHF. The DNA sequence follows: TGCGCCAGCAGCCGGTTTTGGAGTCCCAGGTCTTCCTATAATTCACCCCTCCACTTT. The rearrangement combines TRBV4-3 with TRBJ1-6; too little of a D gene remains to name it. From a lookup of the germline V gene, CDR1 and CDR2 are LGHNA and YSLEER. Relative to germline, V is 4 bases shorter and J is 1 base shorter, with 20 bases between their ends. The CDR3 measures 19 amino acids from cysteine to phenylalanine. The entry retains the CDR3 DNA only, 57 bases that are in frame from base 1.